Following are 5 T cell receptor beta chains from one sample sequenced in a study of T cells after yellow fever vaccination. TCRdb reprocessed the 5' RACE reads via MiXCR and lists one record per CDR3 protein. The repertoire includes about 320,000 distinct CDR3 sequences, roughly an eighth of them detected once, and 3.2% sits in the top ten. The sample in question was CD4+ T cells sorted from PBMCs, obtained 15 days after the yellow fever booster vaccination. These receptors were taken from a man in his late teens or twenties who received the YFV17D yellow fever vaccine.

CDR3 loop: CASSPRGADQETQYF. CDR3 bases: TGTGCCAGCAGCCCTCGGGGAGCGGACCAAGAGACCCAGTACTTC. V gene TRBV12-3 or TRBV12-4 combines with J gene TRBJ2-5, with a weak D call TRBD2 (5 bases). The V gene lost 6 bases and the J gene lost 0 bases, with 14 bases spanning the gap. The CDR3 length is 15 residues.

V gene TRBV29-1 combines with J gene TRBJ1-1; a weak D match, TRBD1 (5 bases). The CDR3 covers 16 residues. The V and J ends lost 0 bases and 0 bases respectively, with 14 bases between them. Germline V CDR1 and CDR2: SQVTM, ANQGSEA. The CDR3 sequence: CSVEDHPGLLNTEAFF. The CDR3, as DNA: TGCAGCGTTGAAGACCACCCGGGACTCCTGAACACTGAAGCTTTCTTT.

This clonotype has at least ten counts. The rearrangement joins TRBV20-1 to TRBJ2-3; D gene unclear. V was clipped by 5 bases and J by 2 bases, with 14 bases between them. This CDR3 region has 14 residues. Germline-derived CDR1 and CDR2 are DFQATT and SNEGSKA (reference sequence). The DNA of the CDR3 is TGCAGTGCTCTCGGACCCGCTAACACAGATACGCAGTATTTT. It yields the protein CSALGPANTDTQYF.

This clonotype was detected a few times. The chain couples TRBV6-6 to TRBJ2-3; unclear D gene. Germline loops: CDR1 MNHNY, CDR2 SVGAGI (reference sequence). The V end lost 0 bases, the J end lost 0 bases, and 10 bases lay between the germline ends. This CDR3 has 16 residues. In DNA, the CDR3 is TGTGCCAGCAGTTACTCGACCGCTTCTAGCACAGATACGCAGTATTTT. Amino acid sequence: CASSYSTASSTDTQYF.

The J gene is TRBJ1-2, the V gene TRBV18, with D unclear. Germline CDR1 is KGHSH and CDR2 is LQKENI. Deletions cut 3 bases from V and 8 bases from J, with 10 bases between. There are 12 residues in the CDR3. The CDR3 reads CASSPRRVGYTF. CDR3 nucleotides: TGTGCCAGCTCACCCCGGAGGGTGGGCTACACCTTC.